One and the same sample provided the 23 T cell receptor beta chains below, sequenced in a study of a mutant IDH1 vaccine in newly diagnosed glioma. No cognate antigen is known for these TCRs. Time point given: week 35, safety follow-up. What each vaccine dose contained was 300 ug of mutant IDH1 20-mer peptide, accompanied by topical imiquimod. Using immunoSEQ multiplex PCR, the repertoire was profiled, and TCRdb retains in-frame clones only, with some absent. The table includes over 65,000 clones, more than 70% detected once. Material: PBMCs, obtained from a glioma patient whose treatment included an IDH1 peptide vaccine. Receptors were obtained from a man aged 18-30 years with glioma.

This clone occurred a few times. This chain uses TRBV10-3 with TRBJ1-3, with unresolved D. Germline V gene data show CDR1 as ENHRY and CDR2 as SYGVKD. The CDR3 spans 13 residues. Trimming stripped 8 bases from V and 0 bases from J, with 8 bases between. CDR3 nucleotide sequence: TGTGCCATCCGGAAGCCCTCTGGAAACACCATATATTTT. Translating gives CAIRKPSGNTIYF.

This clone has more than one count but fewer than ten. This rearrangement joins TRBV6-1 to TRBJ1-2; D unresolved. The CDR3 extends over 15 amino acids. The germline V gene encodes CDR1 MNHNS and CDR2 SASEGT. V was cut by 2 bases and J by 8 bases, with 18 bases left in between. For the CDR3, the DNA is TGTGCCAGCAGTGAAAATGTGGCATCCACGAGAGGCTACACCTTC. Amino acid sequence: CASSENVASTRGYTF.

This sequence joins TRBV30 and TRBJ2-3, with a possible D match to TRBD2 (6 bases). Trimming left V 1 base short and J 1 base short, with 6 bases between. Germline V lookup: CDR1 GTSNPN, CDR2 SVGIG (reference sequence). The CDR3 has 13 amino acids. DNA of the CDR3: TGTGCCTGGAGTGCGGGAGGCACAGATACGCAGTATTTT. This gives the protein CAWSAGGTDTQYF.

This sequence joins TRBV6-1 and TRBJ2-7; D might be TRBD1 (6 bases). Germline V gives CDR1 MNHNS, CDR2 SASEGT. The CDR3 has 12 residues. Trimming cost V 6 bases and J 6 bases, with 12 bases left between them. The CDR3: CASRIQGFEQYF. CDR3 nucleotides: TGTGCCAGCAGGATACAGGGATTCGAGCAGTACTTC.

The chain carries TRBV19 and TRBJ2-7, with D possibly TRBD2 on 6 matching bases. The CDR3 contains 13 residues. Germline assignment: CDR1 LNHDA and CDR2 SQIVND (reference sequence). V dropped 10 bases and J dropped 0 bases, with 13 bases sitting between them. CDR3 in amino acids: CATGRGFSYEQYF. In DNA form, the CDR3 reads TGTGCCACCGGGCGGGGATTCTCCTACGAGCAGTACTTC.

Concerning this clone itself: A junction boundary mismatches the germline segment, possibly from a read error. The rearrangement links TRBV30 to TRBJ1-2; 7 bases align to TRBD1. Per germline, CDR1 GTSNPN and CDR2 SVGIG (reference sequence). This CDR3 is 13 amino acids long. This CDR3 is CAWRSLTGSSLLF. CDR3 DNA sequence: TGTGCCTGGAGATCTCTGACAGGGTCCTCCCTACTCTTC.

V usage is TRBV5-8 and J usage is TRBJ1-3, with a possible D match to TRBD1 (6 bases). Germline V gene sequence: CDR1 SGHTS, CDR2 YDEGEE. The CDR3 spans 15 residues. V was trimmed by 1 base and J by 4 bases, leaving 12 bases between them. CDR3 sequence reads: CASSLRTGSGNTIYF. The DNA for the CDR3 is TGTGCCAGCAGCTTGAGAACAGGGAGCGGAAACACCATATATTTT.

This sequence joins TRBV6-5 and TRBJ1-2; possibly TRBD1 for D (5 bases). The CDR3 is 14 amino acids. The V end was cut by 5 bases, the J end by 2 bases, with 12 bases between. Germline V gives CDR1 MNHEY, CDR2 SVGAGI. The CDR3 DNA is TGTGCCAGCAGTCCCGGACACATCAACTATGGCTACACCTTC. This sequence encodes CASSPGHINYGYTF.

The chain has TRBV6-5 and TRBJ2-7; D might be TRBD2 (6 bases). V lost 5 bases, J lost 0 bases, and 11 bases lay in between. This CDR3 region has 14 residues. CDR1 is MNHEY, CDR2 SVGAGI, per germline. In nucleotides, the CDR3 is TGTGCCAGCAGTCCAAGGCGGGACTCCTACGAGCAGTACTTC. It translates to CASSPRRDSYEQYF.

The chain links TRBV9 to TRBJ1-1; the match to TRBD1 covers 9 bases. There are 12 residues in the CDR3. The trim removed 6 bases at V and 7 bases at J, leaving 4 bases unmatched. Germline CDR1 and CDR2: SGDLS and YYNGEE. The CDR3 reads CASTGQGVEAFF. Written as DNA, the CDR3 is TGTGCCAGCACGGGACAGGGCGTTGAAGCTTTCTTT.

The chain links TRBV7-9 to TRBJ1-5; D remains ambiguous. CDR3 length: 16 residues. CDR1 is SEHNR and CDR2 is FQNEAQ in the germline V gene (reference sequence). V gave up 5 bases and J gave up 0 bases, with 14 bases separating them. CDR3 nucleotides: TGTGCCAGCAGCCATGGACGGTCCTATAGCAATCAGCCCCAGCATTTT. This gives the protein CASSHGRSYSNQPQHF.

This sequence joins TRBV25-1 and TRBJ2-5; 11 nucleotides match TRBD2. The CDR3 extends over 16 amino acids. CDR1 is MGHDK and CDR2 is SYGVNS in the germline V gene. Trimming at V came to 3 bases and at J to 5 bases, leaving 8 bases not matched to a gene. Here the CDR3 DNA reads TGTGCCAGCAGTGATCCGGGACTAGCGGTTGTTGAGACCCAGTACTTC. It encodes CASSDPGLAVVETQYF. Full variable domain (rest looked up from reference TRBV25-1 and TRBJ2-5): EADIYQTPRYLVIGTGKKITLECSQTMGHDKMYWYQQDPGMELHLIHYSYGVNSTEKGDLSSESTVSRIRTEHFPLTLESARPSHTSQYLCASSDPGLAVVETQYFGPGTRLLVL.

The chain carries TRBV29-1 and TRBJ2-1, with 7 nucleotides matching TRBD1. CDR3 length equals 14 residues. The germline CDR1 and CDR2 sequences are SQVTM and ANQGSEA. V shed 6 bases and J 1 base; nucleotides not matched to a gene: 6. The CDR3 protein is CSVVRDRSYNEQFF. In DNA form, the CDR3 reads TGCAGCGTGGTCCGGGACAGATCCTACAATGAGCAGTTCTTC.

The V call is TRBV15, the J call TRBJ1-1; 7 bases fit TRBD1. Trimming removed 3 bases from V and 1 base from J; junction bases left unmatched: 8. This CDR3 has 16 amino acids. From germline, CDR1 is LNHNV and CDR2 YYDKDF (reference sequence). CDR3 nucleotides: TGTGCCACCAGCAGCCTTAGACAGGGAGCGAACACTGAAGCTTTCTTT. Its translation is CATSSLRQGANTEAFF.

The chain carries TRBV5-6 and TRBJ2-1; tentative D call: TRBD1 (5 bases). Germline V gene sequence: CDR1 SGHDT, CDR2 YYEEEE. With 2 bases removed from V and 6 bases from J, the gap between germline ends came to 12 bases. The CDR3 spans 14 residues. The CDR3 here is CASSFEGVGNEQFF. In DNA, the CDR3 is TGTGCCAGCAGCTTTGAAGGGGTTGGCAATGAGCAGTTCTTC.

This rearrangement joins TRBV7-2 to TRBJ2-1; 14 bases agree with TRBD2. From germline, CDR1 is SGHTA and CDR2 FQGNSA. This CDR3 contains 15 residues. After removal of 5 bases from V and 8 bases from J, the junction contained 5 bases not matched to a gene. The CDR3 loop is CASSPGLAGGYEQFF. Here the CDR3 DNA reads TGTGCCAGCAGCCCCGGACTAGCGGGAGGCTATGAGCAGTTCTTC.

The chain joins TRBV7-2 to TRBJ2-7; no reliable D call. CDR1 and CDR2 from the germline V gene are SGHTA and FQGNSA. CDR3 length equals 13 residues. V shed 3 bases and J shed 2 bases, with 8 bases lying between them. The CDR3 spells CASSFVGTYEQYF. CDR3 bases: TGTGCCAGCAGCTTCGTAGGGACCTACGAGCAGTACTTC.

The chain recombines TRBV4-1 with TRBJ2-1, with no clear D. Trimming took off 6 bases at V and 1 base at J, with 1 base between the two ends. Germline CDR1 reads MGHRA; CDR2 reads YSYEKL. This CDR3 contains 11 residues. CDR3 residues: CASRSYNEQFF. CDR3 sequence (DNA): TGCGCCAGCAGGTCCTACAATGAGCAGTTCTTC.

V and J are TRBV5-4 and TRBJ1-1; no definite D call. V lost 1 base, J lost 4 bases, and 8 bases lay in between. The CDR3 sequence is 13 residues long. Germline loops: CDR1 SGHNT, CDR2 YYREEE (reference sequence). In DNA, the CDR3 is TGTGCCAGCAGCTTGTCTGCGGGCACTGAAGCTTTCTTT. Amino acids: CASSLSAGTEAFF.

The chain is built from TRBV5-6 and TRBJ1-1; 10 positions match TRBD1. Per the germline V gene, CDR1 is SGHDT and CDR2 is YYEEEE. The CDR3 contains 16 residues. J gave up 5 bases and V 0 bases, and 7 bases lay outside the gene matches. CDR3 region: CASSLDGTGVATEAFF. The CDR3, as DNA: TGTGCCAGCAGCTTGGATGGGACAGGGGTGGCGACTGAAGCTTTCTTT.

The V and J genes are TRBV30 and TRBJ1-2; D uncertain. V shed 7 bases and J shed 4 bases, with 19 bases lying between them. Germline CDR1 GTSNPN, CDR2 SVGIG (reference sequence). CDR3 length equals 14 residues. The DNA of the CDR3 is TGTGCCTTCTCAATTTCCCATGCTCCCTATGGCTACACCTTC. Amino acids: CAFSISHAPYGYTF.

CDR3 loop: CASSGSVGGLEDSGANVLTF. For the CDR3, the DNA is TGTGCCAGCAGTGGATCCGTAGGGGGCCTCGAGGACTCTGGGGCCAACGTCCTGACTTTC. The chain employs TRBV28 and TRBJ2-6; 7 positions match TRBD1. Unmatched junction bases numbered 16, after V lost 5 bases and J lost 0 bases. This CDR3 spans 20 amino acids. Germline-derived CDR1 and CDR2 are MDHEN and SYDVKM.

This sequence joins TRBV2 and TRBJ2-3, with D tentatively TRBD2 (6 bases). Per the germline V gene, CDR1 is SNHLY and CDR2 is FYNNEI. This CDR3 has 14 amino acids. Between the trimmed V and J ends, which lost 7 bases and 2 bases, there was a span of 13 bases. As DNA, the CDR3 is TGTGCCAGCACGGGCGGGATCAACACAGATACGCAGTATTTT. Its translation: CASTGGINTDTQYF.